This TCR beta chain derives from a study of regulatory T cells in long-lasting Graves disease. Study results and caveats: When disease was persistent, TRBV28, TRBJ1-2 and TRBJ2-5 were the favored segments. Accuracy might have suffered from few samples.

CDR3 length: 16 residues. Deletions cut 2 bases from V and 0 bases from J, with 13 bases between. Germline V lookup: CDR1 KGHSH, CDR2 LQKENI. This clonotype was found many times. Antigen unknown. As for time point: persistent/refractory GD, antithyroid drugs over 5 years with positive TRAb. From RNA extracted from PBMCs, the TCR library was made. Doctors identified Graves' disease using the American Thyroid Association guidelines. Assembly of TCR beta libraries relied on iRepertoire HTBI primers together with Arm-PCR of CDR3 regions. TCRdb re-derived calls from the multiplex PCR reads in MiXCR, one entry per CDR3 protein. This sample has approximately 380,000 distinct CDR3 sequences, with about 20% found just once.

The V gene is TRBV18, the J gene TRBJ1-1, with no clear D. This TCR derives from a female donor with Graves disease. Sequencing was performed on peripheral blood mononuclear cells (PBMCs), taken when the disease was refractory, from a patient treated with antithyroid drugs. CDR3 nucleotides: TGTGCCAGCTCACCAAGAGACACAAGCTTGAACACTGAAGCTTTCTTT. It translates to CASSPRDTSLNTEAFF. The entire variable domain, with the rest obtained from reference TRBV18 and TRBJ1-1, is as follows: NAGVMQNPRHLVRRRGQEARLRCSPMKGHSHVYWYRQLPEEGLKFMVYLQKENIIDESGMPKERFSAEFPKEGPSILRIQQVVRGDSAAYFCASSPRDTSLNTEAFFGQGTRLTVV.